This T cell receptor beta chain was observed in a study of OX40 agonist ivuxolimab in advanced cancers. General study points: With doses of 0.1-3.0 mg/kg, partial responders showed among the lowest clonal expansion. Not determined was the antigen specificity of the expanded peripheral T cells. Relative to CD4+ cells, CD8+ T cells on average had more expanded clones. In a subset of nonresponders, normalized T-cell clonal expansion was also low.

Trimming took off 10 bases at V and 6 bases at J, with 13 bases between the two ends. Germline CDR1 is MDHEN and CDR2 is SYDVKM. The CDR3 totals 12 residues. With respect to this clone: Antigen unknown.

Clones were sequenced by immunoSEQ multiplex PCR, and TCRdb holds only the in-frame ones, with some missing. Of about 29,000 clones listed, just over 90% are singletons. This TCR came from an adult with an advanced solid tumor such as melanoma, head and neck, liver or kidney cancer. Specimen: CD4+ or CD8+ T cells sorted from blood, collected in a trial of the OX40 agonist ivuxolimab. The chain has TRBV28 and TRBJ1-5, with no clear D. CDR3 protein: CAIVGGRQPQHF. CDR3 nucleotides: TGTGCCATCGTTGGTGGGCGTCAGCCCCAGCATTTT.